These T cell receptor beta chains were read from a single sample in a study of blood T cell repertoires in COVID-19. TCRdb's table, derived via immunoSEQ multiplex PCR, lists solely in-frame clones and lacks some. The sample yields 90,000 or so clones, 85% seen once. The sample was peripheral blood. The receptors shown here come from a man in his sixties with acute or convalescent COVID-19. The conserved cysteine and the conserved F or W are not part of the CDR3 here. Each record gives: clone size, D gene, J gene, V gene, CDR3 protein. The D gene is left open where the match is weak. Clone size, where shown, is once, few, many, or a class for clones that have expanded.

>-|-|TRBJ1-2|TRBV7-3
ASSLRGGGRYGYT
>-|-|TRBJ2-3|TRBV9
ASTPFSFTDTQY
>-|TRBD2|TRBJ2-7|TRBV2
ASSGITSGSYEQY
>-|TRBD2|TRBJ2-5|TRBV11-2
ASSLVLAGKTQY
>-|TRBD1|TRBJ2-7|TRBV5-1
ASSLAGGQGEEQY
>-|TRBD2|TRBJ2-5|TRBV7-3
ASSESTSGVETQY
>-|TRBD1|TRBJ1-2|TRBV15
ATSRDGQGAPRYT
>-|TRBD2|TRBJ2-7|TRBV19
ASSMAGARYEQY
>once|TRBD2|TRBJ2-7|TRBV12-3/TRBV12-4
ASSGLAVYEQY
>-|-|TRBJ2-7|TRBV4-1
ASSQAIGDISYEQY
>-|TRBD1|TRBJ2-7|TRBV6-2/TRBV6-3
ASSHPGQARDEQY
>-|TRBD1|TRBJ2-3|TRBV5-4
ASSLKRQGVGDTQY
>-|TRBD2|TRBJ2-5|TRBV5-5
ASSLISGGLGWTQY
>-|-|TRBJ1-1|TRBV24-1
ATSQGDLGETEAF
>-|TRBD1|TRBJ2-7|TRBV3-1/TRBV3-2
ASSPTGTPYEQY
>-|-|TRBJ1-5|TRBV4-2
ASSLRQGNQPQH